This T cell receptor (beta chain) was recorded in a study of blood T cell repertoires in COVID-19. The wider study: The United States, Italy and Spain provided the acute and convalescent COVID-19 samples. Sample material is recorded as cDNA or gDNA derived from T cells, B-cell-depleted T cells, or PBMCs.

Per the original methods: Reference gene primers were amplified, and this amplification served to estimate nucleated cell counts. Assay used: immunoSEQ multiplex PCR; TCRdb lists only in-frame clones, some missing. The D gene and trimming were derived from the DNA, and the V and J assignments and clone size from that table. The data hold about 94,000 clones, with approximately 86% observed a single time. The table lists this clone with a count of one. At the DNA level, this CDR3 is encoded by other sequences in the same sample as well. In germline, CDR1 is SEHNR, CDR2 FQNEAQ (reference sequence). V lost 2 bases, J lost 4 bases, and 14 bases lay in between. The CDR3 runs to 15 residues.

The genes are TRBV7-9 and TRBJ1-2; D might be TRBD1 (6 bases). Sample: peripheral blood. The sequence was obtained from a woman aged 60 to 75 in a cohort sampled during active or convalescent COVID-19. The CDR3 DNA sequence: TGTGCCAGCAGCTTACAACAGGGCACCCCCTATGGCTACACCTTC. Encoded protein: CASSLQQGTPYGYTF.